What follows describes a single T cell receptor beta chain. Its antigen remains unknown. V was pared by 7 bases and J by 1 base, with 11 bases between. CDR3 length: 14 residues. Germline lookup yields CDR1 SNHLY and CDR2 FYNNEI. Only healthy Caucasians were included as donors. MiXCR, applied by TCRdb to the 5' RACE reads, yields one record per CDR3 protein. The sample includes 1.5 million to 2 million distinct CDR3 sequences, about 30% of them seen just once. This sample is part of a study of identical twins. Broader study findings: The study reached conclusions through statistical analysis that was cross-sectional, not following the same donors. Sharing of beta out-of-frame sequences by twins showed a weaker excess.

The TCR originated in a newborn girl in good health. Sequencing used cord blood. V and J are TRBV2 and TRBJ1-5; perhaps TRBD1 as D (6 bases). DNA of the CDR3: TGTGCCAGCAAGCAGGGGCCGAGCAATCAGCCCCAGCATTTT. Protein product: CASKQGPSNQPQHF.